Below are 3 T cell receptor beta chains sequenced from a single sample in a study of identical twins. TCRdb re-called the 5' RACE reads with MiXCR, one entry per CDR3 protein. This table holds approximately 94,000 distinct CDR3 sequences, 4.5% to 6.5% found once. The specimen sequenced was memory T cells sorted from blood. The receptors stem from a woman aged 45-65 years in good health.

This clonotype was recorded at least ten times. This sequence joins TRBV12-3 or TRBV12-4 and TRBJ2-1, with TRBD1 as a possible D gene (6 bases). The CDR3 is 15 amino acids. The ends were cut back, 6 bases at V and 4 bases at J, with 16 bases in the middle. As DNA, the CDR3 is TGTGCCAGCAGCTACGGACAGCCCGAGTACAATGAGCAGTTCTTC. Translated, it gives CASSYGQPEYNEQFF.

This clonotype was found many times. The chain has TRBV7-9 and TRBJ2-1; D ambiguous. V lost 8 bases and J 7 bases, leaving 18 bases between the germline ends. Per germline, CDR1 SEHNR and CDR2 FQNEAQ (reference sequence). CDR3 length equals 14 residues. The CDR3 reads CASGPRGVGNEQFF. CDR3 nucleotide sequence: TGTGCCAGCGGCCCTCGAGGCGTGGGTAATGAGCAGTTCTTC.

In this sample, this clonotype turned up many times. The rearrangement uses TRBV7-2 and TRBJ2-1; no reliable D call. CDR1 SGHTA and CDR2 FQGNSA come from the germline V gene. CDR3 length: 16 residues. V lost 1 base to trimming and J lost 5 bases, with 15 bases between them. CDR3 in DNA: TGTGCCAGCAGCTTAGACCCGAATGCCGCACACAATGAGCAGTTCTTC. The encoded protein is CASSLDPNAAHNEQFF.